The 20 T cell receptor beta chains presented below share a single source sample, sequenced in a study of blood T cell repertoires in COVID-19. TCRdb keeps only in-frame clones here, not all; method: immunoSEQ multiplex PCR. In the table there are about 60,000 clones, 70% to 90% of which are singletons. The sample was peripheral blood. These receptor sequences come from a man aged 65 to 79 with acute or convalescent COVID-19.

The gene calls are TRBV11-2 and TRBJ2-7; D not certain. The CDR3 is 12 residues long. Germline CDR1 is SGHAT and CDR2 is FQNNGV. V shed 6 bases and J shed 3 bases, with 9 bases lying between them. The CDR3 nucleotides are TGTGCCAGCAGATTCGGTAACTACGAGCAGTACTTC. Encoded protein: CASRFGNYEQYF.

CDR3 nucleotide sequence: TGTGCCAGCAGCTTGGGCGGGGGGCTAGACACTGAAGCTTTCTTT. Amino acids: CASSLGGGLDTEAFF. The chain joins TRBV5-4 to TRBJ1-1, with D possibly TRBD1 on 6 matching bases. Germline V gene data show CDR1 as SGHNT and CDR2 as YYREEE (reference sequence). V lost 0 bases to trimming and J lost 3 bases, with 12 bases between them. The CDR3 is made up of 15 amino acids.

The V call is TRBV10-1, the J call TRBJ2-2, with TRBD1 as a possible D gene (5 bases). The CDR3 sequence is 15 residues long. CDR1 and CDR2 from the germline V gene are WNHNN and SYGVQD (reference sequence). V was clipped by 2 bases and J by 6 bases, with 13 bases between them. Here the CDR3 reads CASSEERQYAGELFF. As DNA, the CDR3 is TGCGCCAGCAGTGAGGAGAGACAGTACGCCGGGGAGCTGTTTTTT.

A single count supports this clone. The rearrangement joins TRBV9 to TRBJ2-2; 7 bases match TRBD2. This CDR3 comprises 16 residues. Germline CDR1 is SGDLS and CDR2 is YYNGEE. The trim removed 0 bases at V and 4 bases at J, leaving 6 bases unmatched. CDR3 region: CASSVDRGVFTGELFF. In DNA form, the CDR3 reads TGTGCCAGCAGCGTAGATCGGGGGGTATTCACCGGGGAGCTGTTTTTT.

The rearrangement uses TRBV18 and TRBJ1-2; D call uncertain. Trimming took off 1 base at V and 3 bases at J, with 12 bases between the two ends. The CDR3 loop spans 15 amino acids. Looked up from germline, CDR1 is KGHSH and CDR2 is LQKENI. CDR3 loop: CASSPRSQLDYGYTF. The CDR3, as DNA: TGTGCCAGCTCACCACGAAGCCAGCTAGACTATGGCTACACCTTC.

J is TRBJ2-3 and V is TRBV5-1, with 15 nucleotides matching TRBD2. Germline V gene lookup returns CDR1 SGHRS and CDR2 YFSETQ. The CDR3 runs to 19 residues. V lost 4 bases to trimming and J lost 2 bases; unmatched junction nucleotides: 11. The CDR3 nucleotides read TGCGCCAGCAGCACGTCCGGGACTAGCGGGGGGTTAAACACAGATACGCAGTATTTT. This sequence encodes CASSTSGTSGGLNTDTQYF.

V gene TRBV6-2 or TRBV6-3 combines with J gene TRBJ2-5; D is perhaps TRBD1 (6 bases). From germline, CDR1 is MNHEY and CDR2 SVGEGT. The CDR3 is 14 amino acids. The V end lost 3 bases, the J end lost 5 bases, and 13 bases lay between the germline ends. The CDR3, as DNA: TGTGCCAGCAGTTATTTGGGGGCCGGGGAGACCCAGTACTTC. This translates into CASSYLGAGETQYF.

The rearrangement joins TRBV9 to TRBJ2-3; D is ambiguous. The CDR3 has 14 amino acids. Germline V gene data show CDR1 as SGDLS and CDR2 as YYNGEE. Trimming took off 3 bases at V and 0 bases at J, with 8 bases between the two ends. Written as DNA, the CDR3 is TGTGCCAGCAGCGCCCCTTTTAGCACAGATACGCAGTATTTT. This translates into CASSAPFSTDTQYF.

In its sample, this clone was seen once. The V gene is TRBV7-9, the J gene TRBJ2-3; 13 bases are a match to TRBD2. CDR1 and CDR2 from the germline V gene are SEHNR and FQNEAQ (reference sequence). V shed 5 bases and J 6 bases; nucleotides not matched to a gene: 11. The length of the CDR3 is 17 residues. For the CDR3, the DNA is TGTGCCAGCAGCCCATGGGGGACTAGCGGGGCCGTGGATACGCAGTATTTT. Amino acids: CASSPWGTSGAVDTQYF.

In DNA form, the CDR3 reads TGTGCCAGCAGCCAAGACGATAGCGGGGGGTCCTACGAGCAGTACTTC. Translating it yields CASSQDDSGGSYEQYF. The chain has TRBV3-1 (or the pseudogene TRBV3-2) and TRBJ2-7, with TRBD2 matching over 10 bases. Trimming at V came to 0 bases and at J to 1 base, leaving 3 bases not matched to a gene. The CDR3 has 16 amino acids. Germline V gene lookup returns CDR1 LGHDT and CDR2 YNNKEL (reference sequence).

The chain is built from TRBV3-1 (or the pseudogene TRBV3-2) and TRBJ2-1; 12 bases are a match to TRBD2. CDR1 LGHDT and CDR2 YNNKEL come from the germline V gene (reference sequence). The CDR3 totals 19 residues. V shed 0 bases, J shed 5 bases, and the junction held 11 bases outside the gene matches. The CDR3 region is CASSQDLSLAGGRNNEQFF. The CDR3 coding sequence is TGTGCCAGCAGCCAAGATCTTAGCCTAGCGGGGGGGCGAAACAATGAGCAGTTCTTC.

The J gene is TRBJ1-3, the V gene TRBV5-1; 8 bases align to TRBD1. The germline V gene has CDR1 SGHRS and CDR2 YFSETQ. J gave up 0 bases and V 0 bases, and 11 bases lay outside the gene matches. CDR3 length equals 19 residues. The CDR3 DNA follows: TGCGCCAGCAGCTTGGGGTATAGGACAGGGATTCCCTCTGGAAACACCATATATTTT. This encodes CASSLGYRTGIPSGNTIYF.

This clone is a singleton in its sample. The gene calls are TRBV2 and TRBJ1-2; 8 bases line up with TRBD1. The germline V gene encodes CDR1 SNHLY and CDR2 FYNNEI. The CDR3 length is 13 residues. The J segment lost 7 bases and the V segment lost 7 bases, leaving 8 bases of the junction unmatched. The CDR3 sequence is CASTGITGGGYTF. The DNA of the CDR3 is TGTGCCAGCACCGGAATAACAGGGGGTGGCTACACCTTC.

The V gene is TRBV28, the J gene TRBJ1-5; D remains unclear. From germline, CDR1 is MDHEN and CDR2 SYDVKM. Trimming removed 5 bases from V and 4 bases from J, with 3 bases in between. The CDR3 is 11 amino acids. The CDR3 DNA is TGTGCCAGCAGTCTGAATCAGCCCCAGCATTTT. Translating gives CASSLNQPQHF.

The V and J genes are TRBV7-8 and TRBJ2-7; 15 bases are a match to TRBD2. Germline V gene lookup returns CDR1 SGHVS and CDR2 FQNEAQ. V was clipped by 5 bases and J by 3 bases; unmatched bases: 5. This CDR3 region has 16 residues. This CDR3 is CASSTWGLAGGYEQYF. For the CDR3, the DNA is TGTGCCAGCAGCACTTGGGGACTAGCGGGGGGCTACGAGCAGTACTTC.

This chain joins TRBV6-5 and TRBJ1-2; perhaps TRBD1 as D (5 bases). CDR1 is MNHEY, CDR2 SVGAGI, per germline. This CDR3 has 14 residues. V shed 0 bases and J shed 9 bases, with 14 bases lying between them. The CDR3 sequence: CASSYSAGGGSYTF. Written as DNA, the CDR3 is TGTGCCAGCAGTTACTCAGCGGGCGGGGGTAGCTACACCTTC.

The chain links TRBV28 to TRBJ1-5, with a weak D call TRBD1 (5 bases). The germline V gene encodes CDR1 MDHEN and CDR2 SYDVKM. The length of the CDR3 is 14 residues. V lost 6 bases and J lost 11, with 20 bases in between. CDR3 residues: CASRPPGRGSAQHF. Here the CDR3 DNA reads TGTGCCAGCAGACCTCCGGGACGGGGGTCGGCCCAGCATTTT.

This chain links TRBV27 with TRBJ1-6; D is uncertain. V shed 8 bases and J shed 7 bases, with 15 bases lying between them. Germline V gene sequence: CDR1 MNHEY, CDR2 SMNVEV (reference sequence). The CDR3 is 14 amino acids. CDR3 nucleotides: TGTGCCAGCGCTCGCCGGAGTCGAAATTCACCCCTCCACTTT. As protein: CASARRSRNSPLHF.

The chain employs TRBV27 and TRBJ2-7; perhaps TRBD1 as D (6 bases). The V end lost 3 bases, the J end lost 2 bases, and 11 bases lay between the germline ends. Germline assignment: CDR1 MNHEY and CDR2 SMNVEV (reference sequence). CDR3 length equals 14 residues. CDR3 DNA sequence: TGTGCCAGCAGTTTTGCAGGGGCGGCCTACGAGCAGTACTTC. Protein product: CASSFAGAAYEQYF.

V is TRBV7-3 and J is TRBJ2-5, with no clear D. Germline assignment: CDR1 SGHTA and CDR2 FQGTGA. There are 14 residues in the CDR3. The V and J ends lost 1 base and 2 bases respectively, with 8 bases between them. The CDR3 is CASSLSGSQETQYF. CDR3 DNA: TGTGCCAGCAGCTTAAGCGGCAGTCAAGAGACCCAGTACTTC.